This T cell receptor beta chain was observed in a study of a mutant IDH1 vaccine in newly diagnosed glioma. Looking at the study overall: Patients received vaccination from 4-6 weeks after radiotherapy alone, or with temozolomide cycles. Treated patients had a mean age of roughly 40 years and an approximately 62% male, approximately 38% female split. At week 47 came visit V13, while visit V12 had come at week 35.

As to time point: week 35, safety follow-up. Each vaccine dose was 300 ug of mutant IDH1 20-mer peptide, with topical imiquimod. The CDR3 is 15 amino acids. V shed 2 bases, J shed 5 bases, and the junction held 0 bases outside the gene matches. CDR1 MNHNS and CDR2 SASEGT come from the germline V gene. In regard to this clone: Its specificity is not known.

Using immunoSEQ multiplex PCR, the repertoire was profiled, and TCRdb retains in-frame clones only, with some absent. The repertoire holds tens of thousands of clones, around four fifths seen once, with 4% to 5% in the top ten. The chain is built from TRBV6-1 and TRBJ2-2, with 12 nucleotides matching TRBD2. The clonotype originates from a man aged 30 to 45 with glioma. The sample here was PBMCs, taken from a glioma patient whose treatment included an IDH1 peptide vaccine. The CDR3 reads CASSELAGGTGELFF. The CDR3, as DNA: TGTGCCAGCAGTGAACTAGCGGGGGGGACCGGGGAGCTGTTTTTT.